This TCR beta chain originates from a study of blood T cells in healthy people across ages. Study findings and constraints: Age brought a roughly linear fall in TCR beta diversity measured per million T cells.

The use of a sample-barcoded 5' primer and a J-beta primer mix characterized a second PCR of roughly 6 to 11 cycles. Each of the cDNA molecules was tagged by a template-switch adaptor with 12 random nucleotides. TCRdb independently ran MiXCR on the 5' RACE reads; one entry per CDR3 protein. The repertoire holds about 800,000 distinct CDR3 sequences, with 25% as singletons. Notes on this clonotype: The antigen remains unidentified.

Peripheral blood was drawn, about 9.1 milliliters per donor. Trimming stripped 3 bases from V and 3 bases from J, with 12 bases between. This CDR3 comprises 15 residues. Germline CDR1 reads KGHDR; CDR2 reads SFDVKD. In addition, the sample was reused for a study of T cells of mothers and their children.

The chain couples TRBV24-1 to TRBJ2-3; D ambiguous. The TCR originated in a boy aged 5-17 years in good health. The specimen sequenced was blood. CDR3 amino acids: CATSDPGRRTDTQYF. CDR3 DNA sequence: TGTGCCACCAGTGATCCCGGGCGCCGTACAGATACGCAGTATTTT.